This T cell receptor beta chain stems from a study of T cell repertoires in cytomegalovirus infection. Study in general: Both a matching HLA type and CMV infection were indicated by public TCR beta signatures. Study-level findings and limits: HLA-C-restricted CMV-specific TCR beta clonotypes were dominant in the ex vivo response. Summed frequency of shared TCR beta families picked out CMV carriers who also had the relevant HLA.

Germline trimming cut 2 bases from V and 4 bases from J; bases unmatched to any gene: 3. The CDR3 extends over 15 amino acids. The V gene's germline CDR1 is SGHTA and CDR2 FQGTGA. TCRdb reanalysed the reads using MiXCR and keeps one entry per CDR3 protein. The data hold 150,000 to 200,000 distinct CDR3 sequences, with about 28% observed a single time. This clonotype was detected a few times. The target antigen is unknown. The V gene is TRBV7-3, the J gene TRBJ2-1, with TRBD2 matching 9 bases. Material: PBMCs. This sequence originates from a human donor in good health (CMV status not recorded). Some clones in this sample may be carry-over from other donors' samples. The CDR3 spells CASSLVAGGYNEQFF. DNA for the CDR3: TGTGCCAGCAGCTTAGTCGCGGGGGGGTACAATGAGCAGTTCTTC.